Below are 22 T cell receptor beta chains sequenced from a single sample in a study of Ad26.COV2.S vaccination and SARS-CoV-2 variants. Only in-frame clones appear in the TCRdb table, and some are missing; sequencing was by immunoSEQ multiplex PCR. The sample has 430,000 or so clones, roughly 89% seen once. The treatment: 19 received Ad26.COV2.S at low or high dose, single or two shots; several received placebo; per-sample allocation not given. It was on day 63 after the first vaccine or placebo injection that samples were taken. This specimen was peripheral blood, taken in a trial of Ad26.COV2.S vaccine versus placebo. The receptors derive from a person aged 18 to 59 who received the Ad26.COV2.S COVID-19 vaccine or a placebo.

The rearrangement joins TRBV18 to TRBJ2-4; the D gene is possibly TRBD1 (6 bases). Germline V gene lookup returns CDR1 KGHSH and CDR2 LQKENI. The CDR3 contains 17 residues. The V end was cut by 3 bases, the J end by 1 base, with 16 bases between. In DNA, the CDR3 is TGTGCCAGCTCACCGGGGGCGGATCTTTCCGCCAAAAACATTCAGTACTTC. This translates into CASSPGADLSAKNIQYF.

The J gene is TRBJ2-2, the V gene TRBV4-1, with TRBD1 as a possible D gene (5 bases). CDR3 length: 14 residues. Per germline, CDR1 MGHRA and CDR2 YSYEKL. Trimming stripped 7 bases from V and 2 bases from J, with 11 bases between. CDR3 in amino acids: CASKTESNTGELFF. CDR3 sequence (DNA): TGCGCCAGCAAGACAGAGTCCAACACCGGGGAGCTGTTTTTT.

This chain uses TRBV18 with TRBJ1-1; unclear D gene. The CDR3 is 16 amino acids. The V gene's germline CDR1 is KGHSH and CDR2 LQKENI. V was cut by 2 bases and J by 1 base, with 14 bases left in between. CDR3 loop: CASSPSAERPNTEAFF. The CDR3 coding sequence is TGTGCCAGCTCACCATCGGCAGAGAGACCGAACACTGAAGCTTTCTTT. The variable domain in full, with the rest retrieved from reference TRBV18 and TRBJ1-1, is NAGVMQNPRHLVRRRGQEARLRCSPMKGHSHVYWYRQLPEEGLKFMVYLQKENIIDESGMPKERFSAEFPKEGPSILRIQQVVRGDSAAYFCASSPSAERPNTEAFFGQGTRLTVV.

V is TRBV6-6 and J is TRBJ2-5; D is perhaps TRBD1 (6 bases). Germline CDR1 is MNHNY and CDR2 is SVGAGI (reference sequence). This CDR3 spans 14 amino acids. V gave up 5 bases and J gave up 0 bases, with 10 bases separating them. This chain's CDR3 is CASSIGQNQETQYF. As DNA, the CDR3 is TGTGCCAGCAGTATCGGACAGAACCAAGAGACCCAGTACTTC.

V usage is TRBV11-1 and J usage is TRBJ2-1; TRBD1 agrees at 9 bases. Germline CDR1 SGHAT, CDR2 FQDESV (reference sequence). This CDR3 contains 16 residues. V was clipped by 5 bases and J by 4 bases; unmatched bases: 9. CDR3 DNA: TGTGCCAGCAGCAGCAGGGACAGGGCTTTTTACAATGAGCAGTTCTTC. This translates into CASSSRDRAFYNEQFF.

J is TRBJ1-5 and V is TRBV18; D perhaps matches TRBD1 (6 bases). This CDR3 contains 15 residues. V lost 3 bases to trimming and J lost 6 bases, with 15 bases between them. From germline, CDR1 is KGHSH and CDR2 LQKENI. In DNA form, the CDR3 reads TGTGCCAGCTCACCGACAGGTGCCTTAGGTCAGCCCCAGCATTTT. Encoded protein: CASSPTGALGQPQHF.

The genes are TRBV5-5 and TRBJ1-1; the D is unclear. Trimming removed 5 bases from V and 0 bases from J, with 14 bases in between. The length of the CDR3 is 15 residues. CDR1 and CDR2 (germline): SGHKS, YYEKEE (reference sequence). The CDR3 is CASSPLPNLNTEAFF. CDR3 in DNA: TGTGCCAGCAGTCCCCTCCCCAATCTGAACACTGAAGCTTTCTTT.

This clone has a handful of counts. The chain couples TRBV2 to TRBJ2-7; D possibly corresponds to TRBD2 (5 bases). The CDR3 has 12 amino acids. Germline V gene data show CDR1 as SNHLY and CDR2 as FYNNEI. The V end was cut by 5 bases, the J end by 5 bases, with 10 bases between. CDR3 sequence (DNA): TGTGCCAGCAGTCGGACTCCCCACGAGCAGTACGTC. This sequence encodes CASSRTPHEQYV.

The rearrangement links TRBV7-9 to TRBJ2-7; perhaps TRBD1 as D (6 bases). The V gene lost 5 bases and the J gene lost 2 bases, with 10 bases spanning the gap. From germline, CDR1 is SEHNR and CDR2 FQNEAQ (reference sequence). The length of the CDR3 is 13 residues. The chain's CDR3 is CASSPRGAYEQYF. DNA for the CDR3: TGTGCCAGCAGCCCCAGGGGAGCCTACGAGCAGTACTTC.

CDR3 coding DNA: TGTGCCAGCAGCTCAGTGGCGACCTACGAGCAGTACTTC. Translation gives CASSSVATYEQYF. J is TRBJ2-7 and V is TRBV7-2, with D uncertain. V lost 4 bases and J lost 2, with 9 bases in between. There are 13 residues in the CDR3. Germline loops: CDR1 SGHTA, CDR2 FQGNSA.

The CDR3 bases are TGCGCCAGCAGCTTGTCCCAGGCCCCGGACACTGAAGCTTTCTTT. It is translated as CASSLSQAPDTEAFF. The gene calls are TRBV5-1 and TRBJ1-1; D is ambiguous. Germline CDR1 is SGHRS and CDR2 is YFSETQ. Trimming pared 1 base from V and 3 bases from J, leaving 13 bases between. The CDR3 spans 15 residues.

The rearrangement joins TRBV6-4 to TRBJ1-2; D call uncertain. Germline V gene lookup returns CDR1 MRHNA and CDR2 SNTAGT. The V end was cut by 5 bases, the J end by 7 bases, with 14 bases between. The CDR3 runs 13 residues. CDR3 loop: CASSPNAAAGYTF. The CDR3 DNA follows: TGTGCCAGCAGTCCGAACGCAGCAGCTGGCTACACCTTC.

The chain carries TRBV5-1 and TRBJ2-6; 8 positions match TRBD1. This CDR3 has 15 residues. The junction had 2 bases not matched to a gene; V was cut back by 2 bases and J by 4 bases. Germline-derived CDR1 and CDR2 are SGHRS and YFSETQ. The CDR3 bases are TGCGCCAGCAGCTTACAGGGGGTCGGGGCCAACGTCCTGACTTTC. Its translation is CASSLQGVGANVLTF.

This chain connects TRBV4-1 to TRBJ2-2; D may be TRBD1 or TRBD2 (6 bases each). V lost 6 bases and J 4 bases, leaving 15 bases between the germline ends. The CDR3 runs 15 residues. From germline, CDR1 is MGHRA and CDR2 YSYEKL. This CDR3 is CASRQVGGSTGELFF. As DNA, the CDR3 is TGCGCCAGCAGGCAGGTGGGGGGCTCCACCGGGGAGCTGTTTTTT.

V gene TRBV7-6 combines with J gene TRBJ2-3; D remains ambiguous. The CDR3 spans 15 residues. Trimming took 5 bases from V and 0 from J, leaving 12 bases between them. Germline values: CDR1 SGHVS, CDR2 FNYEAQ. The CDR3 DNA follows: TGTGCCAGCAGCCCATGGGCCTCTAGCACAGATACGCAGTATTTT. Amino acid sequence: CASSPWASSTDTQYF.

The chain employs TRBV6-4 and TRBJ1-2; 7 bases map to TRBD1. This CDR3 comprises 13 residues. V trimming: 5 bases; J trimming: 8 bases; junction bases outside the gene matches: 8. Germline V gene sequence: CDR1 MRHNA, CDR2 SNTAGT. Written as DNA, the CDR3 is TGTGCCAGCAGTTCTACAGGGGAAGGCGGCTACACCTTC. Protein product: CASSSTGEGGYTF.

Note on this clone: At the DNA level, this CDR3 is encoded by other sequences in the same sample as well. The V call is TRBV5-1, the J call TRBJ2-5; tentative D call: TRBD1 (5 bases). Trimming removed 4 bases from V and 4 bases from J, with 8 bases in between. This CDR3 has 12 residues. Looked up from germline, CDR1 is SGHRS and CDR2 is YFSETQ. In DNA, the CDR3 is TGCGCCAGCAGCCCCCAGGGAGAGACCCAGTACTTC. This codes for CASSPQGETQYF.

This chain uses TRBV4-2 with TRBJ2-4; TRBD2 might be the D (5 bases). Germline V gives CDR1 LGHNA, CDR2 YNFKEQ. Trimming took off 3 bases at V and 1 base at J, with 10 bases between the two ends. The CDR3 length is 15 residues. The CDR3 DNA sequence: TGTGCCAGCAGCCACACAGCGGTCGCCAAAAACATTCAGTACTTC. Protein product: CASSHTAVAKNIQYF.

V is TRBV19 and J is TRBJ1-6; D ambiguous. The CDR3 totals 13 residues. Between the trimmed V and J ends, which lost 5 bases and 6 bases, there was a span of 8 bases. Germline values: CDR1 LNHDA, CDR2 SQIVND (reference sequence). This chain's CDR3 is CASSFRLNSPLHF. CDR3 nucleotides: TGTGCCAGTAGTTTCCGTCTTAATTCACCCCTCCACTTT. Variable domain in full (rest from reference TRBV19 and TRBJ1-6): DGGITQSPKYLFRKEGQNVTLSCEQNLNHDAMYWYRQDPGQGLRLIYYSQIVNDFQKGDIAEGYSVSREKKESFPLTVTSAQKNPTAFYLCASSFRLNSPLHFGNGTRLTVT.

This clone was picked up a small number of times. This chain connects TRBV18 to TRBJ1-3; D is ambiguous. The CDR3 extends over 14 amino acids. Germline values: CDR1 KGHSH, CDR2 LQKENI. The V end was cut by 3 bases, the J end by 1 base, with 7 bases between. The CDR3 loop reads CASSPVSSGNTIYF. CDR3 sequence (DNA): TGTGCCAGCTCACCGGTCTCGTCTGGAAACACCATATATTTT.

The CDR3 bases are TGTGCCAGCAGCTTAGCGCCTAGCGCCGGGGAGCTGTTTTTT. Protein product: CASSLAPSAGELFF. V gene TRBV7-2 combines with J gene TRBJ2-2; D perhaps matches TRBD2 (6 bases). Germline CDR1 and CDR2: SGHTA and FQGNSA. The CDR3 consists of 14 residues. The V end was cut by 0 bases, the J end by 6 bases, with 8 bases between.

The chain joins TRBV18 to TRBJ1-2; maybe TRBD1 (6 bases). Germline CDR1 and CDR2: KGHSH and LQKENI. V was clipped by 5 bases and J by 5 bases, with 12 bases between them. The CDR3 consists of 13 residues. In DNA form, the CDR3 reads TGTGCCAGCTCAACGGACAGAGTTTATGGCTACACCTTC. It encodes CASSTDRVYGYTF.